Following are 9 T cell receptor beta chains from one sample sequenced in a study of PD-1 blockade in mismatch repair-deficient tumors. Profiled with immunoSEQ multiplex PCR; TCRdb holds only in-frame clones, not every one. Of tens of thousands of clones listed, approximately 80% are singletons. The sample was PBMCs, taken around 6 weeks after starting pembrolizumab. These receptors were obtained from an adult with mismatch repair-deficient cancer.

In the case of this clone: Mismatch with germline at one junction end may stem from a read error. This chain uses TRBV15 with TRBJ2-1, with a tentative D call TRBD2 (5 bases). Germline V gene data show CDR1 as LNHNV and CDR2 as YYDKDF (reference sequence). The CDR3 consists of 15 residues. For the CDR3, the DNA is TGTGCCACCAGCGGAGAGGGTCTAGTAGTCTATGAGCAGTTCTTC. As protein: CATSGEGLVVYEQFF.

This clone turned up a few times. This sequence joins TRBV5-1 and TRBJ2-7, with TRBD2 matching 13 bases. Germline lookup yields CDR1 SGHRS and CDR2 YFSETQ. The length of the CDR3 is 16 residues. After removal of 3 bases from V and 4 bases from J, the junction contained 7 bases not matched to a gene. This chain's CDR3 is CASSSGTSGAVYEQYF. The CDR3 DNA reads as TGCGCCAGCAGCTCGGGGACTAGCGGGGCCGTTTACGAGCAGTACTTC. The full variable domain, with the rest looked up from reference TRBV5-1 and TRBJ2-7, is KAGVTQTPRYLIKTRGQQVTLSCSPISGHRSVSWYQQTPGQGLQFLFEYFSETQRNKGNFPGRFSGRQFSNSRSEMNVSTLELGDSALYLCASSSGTSGAVYEQYFGPGTRLTVT.

V and J are TRBV28 and TRBJ1-2; D might be TRBD1 (6 bases). V was trimmed by 8 bases and J by 6 bases, leaving 22 bases between them. Germline CDR1 is MDHEN and CDR2 is SYDVKM. The CDR3 loop spans 15 amino acids. CDR3 sequence: CASRSPQGISHGYTF. DNA for the CDR3: TGTGCCAGCCGAAGCCCACAGGGCATTTCACATGGCTACACCTTC.

This clone was detected only a few times. The chain uses TRBV6-1 and TRBJ2-7, with 11 bases identical to TRBD2. The CDR3 totals 17 residues. With 4 bases clipped from V and 3 bases from J, the junction kept 11 bases outside the gene matches. Germline V CDR1 and CDR2: MNHNS, SASEGT. The CDR3 DNA follows: TGTGCCAGCAGTGTTGAAGGCGGGGGACTAGCGGACTACGAGCAGTACTTC. Protein: CASSVEGGGLADYEQYF.

V is TRBV6-4 and J is TRBJ1-2; 12 bases are a match to TRBD1. After removal of 6 bases from V and 8 bases from J, the junction contained 10 bases not matched to a gene. This CDR3 spans 15 amino acids. Germline CDR1 is MRHNA and CDR2 is SNTAGT. CDR3 sequence: CASSAGTGGAGGYTF. CDR3 nucleotides: TGTGCCAGCAGCGCCGGGACAGGGGGCGCTGGGGGCTACACCTTC.

This clone appeared a single time. The CDR3 region is CSVRPGLVAEQFF. For the CDR3, the DNA is TGCAGCGTTAGACCGGGACTAGTAGCTGAGCAGTTCTTC. The chain joins TRBV29-1 to TRBJ2-1; TRBD2 matches at 8 bases. The CDR3 consists of 13 residues. J gave up 9 bases and V 5 bases, and 9 bases lay outside the gene matches. Germline assignment: CDR1 SQVTM and CDR2 ANQGSEA.

The CDR3 region has the DNA TGTGCCAGCAGCTTAGAAGCGAGTCTAGCGGGCTCCTACAATGAGCAGTTCTTC. Its protein is CASSLEASLAGSYNEQFF. The chain couples TRBV11-3 to TRBJ2-1; 8 bases align to TRBD2. The germline V gene has CDR1 SGHNT and CDR2 YENEEA. There are 18 residues in the CDR3. With 0 bases clipped from V and 0 bases from J, the junction kept 7 bases outside the gene matches.

This chain connects TRBV9 to TRBJ2-1, with 9 bases that match TRBD2. V dropped 0 bases and J dropped 8; count of bases not matched to a gene: 6. This CDR3 contains 15 residues. Germline-derived CDR1 and CDR2 are SGDLS and YYNGEE. This CDR3 reads CASSVEAGGFYEQFF. In nucleotides, the CDR3 is TGTGCCAGCAGCGTAGAAGCGGGAGGATTTTATGAGCAGTTCTTC.

J is TRBJ1-4 and V is TRBV28; TRBD1 matches at 8 bases. The CDR3 has 14 amino acids. Trimming removed 2 bases from V and 8 bases from J; junction bases left unmatched: 4. Germline values: CDR1 MDHEN, CDR2 SYDVKM. CDR3 sequence (DNA): TGTGCCAGCAGTTTAGGCAGGGGGCGAGAAAAACTGTTTTTT. It encodes CASSLGRGREKLFF.